This section outlines one T cell receptor (beta chain) sequence together with its context. Its antigen is not known. TCRdb independently ran MiXCR on the 5' RACE reads; one entry per CDR3 protein. The sample has 400,000 to 650,000 distinct CDR3 sequences, roughly 21% seen once. This sample was taken from a study of identical twins. Study-level findings and limits: Invariant MAIT and iNKT cells could partly confound zero-insertion analyses.

The CDR3 covers 14 residues. Germline trimming cut 2 bases from V and 7 bases from J; bases unmatched to any gene: 5. Per germline, CDR1 ENHRY and CDR2 SYGVKD. This same sample was also part of a study on T cells expressing NK-cell markers. Per that study: TCR beta repertoires came from sorted CD3+CD56+NKG2C+, CD3+CD56+NKG2C- and CD3+CD56-NKG2C+ T cells. The CD3+CD56-NKG2C+ fraction of a few donors was also led by these clonotypes.

The chain employs TRBV10-3 and TRBJ1-5, with TRBD1 matching over 7 bases. The sequenced sample was CD4+ T cells sorted from blood. The source is a woman between 18 and 29 years old in good health. This CDR3 reads CAISERQGDQPQHF. CDR3 coding DNA: TGTGCCATCAGTGAGCGGCAGGGGGACCAGCCCCAGCATTTT.